These 32 T cell receptor beta chains share one sample of origin, sequenced in a study of T cells in Graves' hyperthyroidism and ophthalmopathy. It was RNA transcripts that yielded the amplified TCR beta CDR3 regions. A set of HTBI primers served as the primers for a first-round RT-PCR of the TCR CDR3. From the multiplex PCR reads, TCRdb called clonotypes with MiXCR, one entry per CDR3 protein. The sample yields approximately 520,000 distinct CDR3 sequences, more than 20% seen once. Sequencing input: blood. The receptors shown here come from a man between 18 and 29 years old with Graves' hyperthyroidism.

The chain has TRBV28 and TRBJ2-2, with a weak D call TRBD1 (5 bases). The ends were cut back, 5 bases at V and 7 bases at J, with 14 bases in the middle. The CDR3 consists of 14 residues. Looked up from germline, CDR1 is MDHEN and CDR2 is SYDVKM. CDR3 sequence reads: CASSPPQGRGELFF. Written as DNA, the CDR3 is TGTGCCAGCAGTCCGCCCCAGGGTCGCGGGGAGCTGTTTTTT.

Ten or more counts support this clonotype. The rearrangement links TRBV20-1 to TRBJ1-1; no clear D. Per germline, CDR1 DFQATT and CDR2 SNEGSKA (reference sequence). Trimming shortened V by 3 bases and J by 1 base, and 3 bases separated the two germline ends. CDR3 length: 11 residues. The CDR3 nucleotides read TGCAGTGCTAGTTGGAACACTGAAGCTTTCTTT. Amino acid sequence: CSASWNTEAFF.

This clonotype was seen ten or more times. The rearrangement joins TRBV4-2 to TRBJ2-7, with 8 bases fitting TRBD1. Germline CDR1 and CDR2: LGHNA and YNFKEQ. V was pared by 2 bases and J by 4 bases, with 7 bases of the junction left unmatched. The CDR3 totals 15 residues. CDR3 in amino acids: CASSQSGGEGYEQYF. The CDR3 coding sequence is TGTGCCAGCAGCCAATCAGGGGGCGAGGGTTACGAGCAGTACTTC.

This clonotype came up many times. This sequence joins TRBV12-3 or TRBV12-4 and TRBJ1-4; D unclear. Trimming cost V 5 bases and J 8 bases, with 9 bases left between them. The CDR3 runs 12 residues. The CDR3 DNA is TGTGCCAGCAGTACGGTGAGGGAAAAACTGTTTTTT. This encodes CASSTVREKLFF.

This clonotype was counted many times. CDR3 nucleotides: TGTGCCAGCAGCAAAAACGTAGGCACTGAAGCTTTCTTT. This sequence encodes CASSKNVGTEAFF. The V and J genes are TRBV7-2 and TRBJ1-1, with D unclear. The V end lost 5 bases, the J end lost 4 bases, and 11 bases lay between the germline ends. The CDR3 covers 13 residues. The germline V gene has CDR1 SGHTA and CDR2 FQGNSA.

This clonotype was counted many times. This chain uses TRBV7-8 with TRBJ2-5, with a possible D match to TRBD1 (6 bases). The V end was cut by 5 bases, the J end by 4 bases, with 14 bases between. CDR3 length: 14 residues. Germline CDR1 reads SGHVS; CDR2 reads FQNEAQ. The CDR3 bases are TGTGCCAGCAGCCTCAGGACAGCCCCAGAGACCCAGTACTTC. Protein product: CASSLRTAPETQYF.

The chain uses TRBV12-3 or TRBV12-4 and TRBJ1-3; TRBD1 might be the D (6 bases). Between the trimmed V and J ends, which lost 4 bases and 4 bases, there was a span of 11 bases. The CDR3 consists of 14 residues. The CDR3 here is CASSYSQGGNTIYF. As DNA, the CDR3 is TGTGCCAGCAGTTACTCACAGGGCGGAAACACCATATATTTT.

This clonotype was seen many times. This sequence joins TRBV19 and TRBJ1-1, with TRBD1 matching 8 bases. Germline V gene lookup returns CDR1 LNHDA and CDR2 SQIVND (reference sequence). The V gene end was trimmed by 9 bases and the J gene end by 1 base; junction bases not matched to a gene: 10. There are 15 residues in the CDR3. The CDR3: CASRTRGRENTEAFF. The CDR3 DNA reads as TGTGCCAGCCGAACCAGGGGGCGCGAGAACACTGAAGCTTTCTTT.

This clonotype was detected ten times or more. The CDR3 here is CAWRFNTEAFF. The CDR3 DNA follows: TGTGCCTGGAGGTTTAACACTGAAGCTTTCTTT. The chain recombines TRBV30 with TRBJ1-1; D unclear. The CDR3 has 11 amino acids. The V gene's germline CDR1 is GTSNPN and CDR2 SVGIG (reference sequence). Trimming removed 3 bases from V and 2 bases from J, with 4 bases in between.

The rearrangement joins TRBV6-2 or TRBV6-3 to TRBJ2-7; no definite D call. V lost 4 bases to trimming and J lost 5 bases, with 24 bases between them. This CDR3 is built from 17 residues. Germline CDR1 is MNHEY and CDR2 is SVGEGT. The DNA for the CDR3 is TGTGCCAGCAGTTCGCCTCAGGCCGGCAGCCTGGGCAACGAGCAGTACTTC. Translated: CASSSPQAGSLGNEQYF.

This clonotype was seen repeatedly, ten times or more. In nucleotides, the CDR3 is TGTGCCAGCAGTGGGGTGGCTAGCGTACTCCTGGAGCAGTACTTC. This sequence encodes CASSGVASVLLEQYF. The V and J genes are TRBV28 and TRBJ2-7; D possibly corresponds to TRBD2 (6 bases). The CDR3 totals 15 residues. Per germline, CDR1 MDHEN and CDR2 SYDVKM. The V gene lost 5 bases and the J gene lost 7 bases, with 21 bases spanning the gap.

The chain joins TRBV12-5 to TRBJ2-7, with TRBD1 matching 9 bases. Looked up from germline, CDR1 is LGHNT and CDR2 is FRNRAP. V gave up 4 bases and J gave up 4 bases; unmatched junction bases: 5. The CDR3 sequence is 14 residues long. The DNA of the CDR3 is TGTGCTAGTGGTTCAGGACAGGGGTTTTACGAGCAGTACTTC. This codes for CASGSGQGFYEQYF.

This clonotype was found many times. This chain connects TRBV7-9 to TRBJ2-7, with no clear D. Trimming removed 5 bases from V and 7 bases from J, with 9 bases in between. The CDR3 loop spans 11 amino acids. Germline V CDR1 and CDR2: SEHNR, FQNEAQ (reference sequence). CDR3: CASSPTGEQYF. As DNA, the CDR3 is TGTGCCAGCAGCCCAACGGGTGAGCAGTACTTC. Variable domain in full (rest from reference TRBV7-9 and TRBJ2-7): DTGVSQNPRHKITKRGQNVTFRCDPISEHNRLYWYRQTLGQGPEFLTYFQNEAQLEKSRLLSDRFSAERPKGSFSTLEIQRTEQGDSAMYLCASSPTGEQYFGPGTRLTVT.

In this sample, this clonotype turned up a few times. The chain combines TRBV6-1 with TRBJ2-7; D perhaps matches TRBD2 (6 bases). From germline, CDR1 is MNHNS and CDR2 SASEGT. Trimming shortened V by 4 bases and J by 3 bases, and 13 bases separated the two germline ends. The CDR3 has 14 amino acids. DNA for the CDR3: TGTGCCAGCAGTGTTTTAGCGGAAAACTACGAGCAGTACTTC. This gives the protein CASSVLAENYEQYF.

There are a few counts of this clonotype. V gene TRBV6-1 combines with J gene TRBJ1-1, with a weak D call TRBD1 (5 bases). The V end lost 4 bases, the J end lost 1 base, and 10 bases lay between the germline ends. Germline-derived CDR1 and CDR2 are MNHNS and SASEGT. This CDR3 has 14 residues. The CDR3 nucleotides read TGTGCCAGCAGTGCGACAGACCGGAACACTGAAGCTTTCTTT. It yields the protein CASSATDRNTEAFF.

This clonotype was recorded at least ten times. V and J are TRBV7-2 and TRBJ1-5; possibly TRBD1 for D (6 bases). Germline V CDR1 and CDR2: SGHTA, FQGNSA. The CDR3 loop spans 13 amino acids. V lost 8 bases, J lost 7 bases, and 15 bases lay in between. The CDR3 is CASSGGRGQPQHF. CDR3 DNA: TGTGCCAGCTCGGGGGGGAGGGGGCAGCCCCAGCATTTT.

This clonotype was recorded at least ten times. The V and J genes are TRBV6-1 and TRBJ1-1, with 10 bases matching TRBD1. The CDR3 runs to 14 residues. Germline V gene data show CDR1 as MNHNS and CDR2 as SASEGT. V dropped 6 bases and J dropped 5; count of bases not matched to a gene: 6. The CDR3 DNA reads TGTGCCAGCAGACCGGGACAGGGGTGGACTGAAGCTTTCTTT. Its translation: CASRPGQGWTEAFF.

There are many counts of this clonotype. At one end, the junction sequence differs from germline, possibly due to a read error. The chain recombines TRBV12-3 or TRBV12-4 with TRBJ1-2; D may be TRBD1 (5 bases). The CDR3 loop spans 12 amino acids. DNA of the CDR3: TGTGCCAGCAGTTTAGAGTTGGGGCAGGCTCTCTTC. Its translation: CASSLELGQALF.

V is TRBV19 and J is TRBJ1-1; the match to TRBD1 covers 7 bases. The germline V gene encodes CDR1 LNHDA and CDR2 SQIVND (reference sequence). CDR3 size: 14 residues. The J segment lost 3 bases and the V segment lost 1 base, leaving 2 bases of the junction unmatched. The CDR3 here is CASSIGDRDTEAFF. In nucleotides, the CDR3 is TGTGCCAGTAGTATAGGCGACAGGGACACTGAAGCTTTCTTT. Combining the CDR3 with reference TRBV19 and TRBJ1-1 gives the whole variable domain DGGITQSPKYLFRKEGQNVTLSCEQNLNHDAMYWYRQDPGQGLRLIYYSQIVNDFQKGDIAEGYSVSREKKESFPLTVTSAQKNPTAFYLCASSIGDRDTEAFFGQGTRLTVV.

This clonotype was seen at least ten times. The rearrangement links TRBV6-1 to TRBJ1-3; 8 nucleotides line up with TRBD1. CDR3 length: 13 amino acids. Per germline, CDR1 MNHNS and CDR2 SASEGT. This CDR3 is CAVGRGPGNTIYF. In DNA form, the CDR3 reads TGTGCAGTAGGCAGGGGGCCTGGAAACACCATATATTTT.

Concerning this clonotype: It may be a read error: a sequence one base away is much more abundant. The V and J genes are TRBV6-1 and TRBJ1-2; no firm D call. The CDR3 contains 14 residues. Germline lookup yields CDR1 MNHNS and CDR2 SASEGT. CDR3 bases: TGTGCCATCAGTGAACCCTATCCCAACTATGGCTACACCTTC. It specifies CAISEPYPNYGYTF.

This clonotype was seen many times. The chain carries TRBV24-1 and TRBJ2-2; maybe TRBD1 (6 bases). V was cut by 7 bases and J by 5 bases, with 16 bases left in between. This CDR3 has 15 residues. The V gene's germline CDR1 is KGHDR and CDR2 SFDVKD. CDR3: CATSHRARGTGELFF. CDR3 sequence (DNA): TGTGCCACCAGCCACAGGGCTAGGGGGACCGGGGAGCTGTTTTTT.

V gene TRBV7-2 combines with J gene TRBJ2-7; 7 nucleotides align to TRBD1. V lost 9 bases to trimming and J lost 5 bases; unmatched junction nucleotides: 16. Per germline, CDR1 SGHTA and CDR2 FQGNSA. The CDR3 runs 15 residues. CDR3 bases: TGTGCCAGGAGCACAGGGGTCCTCCTCGGAGACGAGCAGTACTTC. Protein: CARSTGVLLGDEQYF.

Ten or more counts support this clonotype. The gene calls are TRBV7-2 and TRBJ1-1; D not resolved. V lost 8 bases to trimming and J lost 8 bases, with 15 bases between them. The CDR3 length is 12 residues. Per germline, CDR1 SGHTA and CDR2 FQGNSA. The CDR3 spells CASPFNSLEAFF. The CDR3 DNA is TGTGCCAGCCCCTTCAACAGTCTCGAAGCTTTCTTT.

Only one count was recorded for this clonotype. This chain joins TRBV12-3 or TRBV12-4 and TRBJ2-2; D not resolved. The CDR3 is 15 amino acids. The ends were cut back, 2 bases at V and 5 bases at J, with 12 bases in the middle. CDR3 nucleotides: TGTGCCAGCAGTTTACGCCTAGAGAAGACCGGGGAGCTGTTTTTT. It translates to CASSLRLEKTGELFF.

The V gene is TRBV2, the J gene TRBJ2-7; tentatively, D is TRBD2 (5 bases). The CDR3 is made up of 13 amino acids. Germline CDR1 SNHLY, CDR2 FYNNEI. V was trimmed by 3 bases and J by 2 bases, leaving 8 bases between them. CDR3 region: CASSDLAPYEQYF. The CDR3 DNA is TGTGCCAGCAGTGACCTAGCCCCCTACGAGCAGTACTTC.

Only a few counts were recorded for this clonotype. V usage is TRBV13 and J usage is TRBJ1-2; no firm D call. The CDR3 length is 16 residues. Germline CDR1 reads PRHDT; CDR2 reads FYEKMQ (reference sequence). V shed 0 bases and J shed 4 bases, with 15 bases lying between them. CDR3 region: CASSLGAGNLAYGYTF. The CDR3 region has the DNA TGTGCCAGCAGCTTAGGGGCAGGCAATCTTGCCTATGGCTACACCTTC. The full variable domain, its missing parts supplied by reference TRBV13 and TRBJ1-2, is AAGVIQSPRHLIKEKRETATLKCYPIPRHDTVYWYQQGPGQDPQFLISFYEKMQSDKGSIPDRFSAQQFSDYHSELNMSSLELGDSALYFCASSLGAGNLAYGYTFGSGTRLTVV.

With regard to this clonotype: This may stem from a read error, because a much larger clone lies one nucleotide away. CDR3 nucleotides: TGTACCAGCAGTTTTAGGGCTTGGGGACAGGGGAACACTGAAGCTTTCTTT. This encodes CTSSFRAWGQGNTEAFF. J is TRBJ1-1 and V is TRBV12-3 or TRBV12-4, with 9 bases identical to TRBD1. The CDR3 covers 17 residues.

The sample holds many counts of this clonotype. V and J are TRBV11-2 and TRBJ2-4; 7 positions agree with TRBD1. CDR1 and CDR2 (germline): SGHAT, FQNNGV. Germline trimming cut 4 bases from V and 1 base from J; bases unmatched to any gene: 7. This CDR3 has 16 residues. CDR3 DNA: TGTGCCAGCAGCTCAGACAGGGTTGTGGCCAAAAACATTCAGTACTTC. Translating gives CASSSDRVVAKNIQYF.

This clonotype was counted once. The V and J genes are TRBV5-1 and TRBJ2-7; 9 positions match TRBD1. V shed 6 bases and J 1 base; nucleotides not matched to a gene: 8. This CDR3 comprises 15 residues. From germline, CDR1 is SGHRS and CDR2 YFSETQ. CDR3 sequence: CASNQGTGLSYEQYF. The CDR3 DNA sequence: TGCGCCAGCAACCAGGGGACAGGGTTGTCCTACGAGCAGTACTTC.

Regarding this clonotype: A much bigger clone sits one base away, suggesting this may be a read error. The chain's CDR3 is CASSLWGQGQEIQYF. CDR3 bases: TGCGCCAGCAGCTTGTGGGGACAGGGGCAAGAGATCCAGTACTTC. The rearrangement uses TRBV5-1 and TRBJ2-5; 10 bases align to TRBD1. The CDR3 has 15 residues. Germline-derived CDR1 and CDR2 are SGHRS and YFSETQ.

The rearrangement uses TRBV30 and TRBJ2-2; D is ambiguous. CDR1 and CDR2 from the germline V gene are GTSNPN and SVGIG (reference sequence). V lost 0 bases and J lost 0, with 5 bases in between. The length of the CDR3 is 14 residues. This CDR3 is CAWSVGANTGELFF. CDR3 in DNA: TGTGCCTGGAGTGTTGGAGCGAACACCGGGGAGCTGTTTTTT.